This T cell receptor (beta chain) was profiled in a study of blood T cell repertoires in COVID-19. There are 14 residues in the CDR3. J gave up 0 bases and V 3 bases, and 2 bases lay outside the gene matches. Germline V gives CDR1 SGHNT, CDR2 YYREEE (reference sequence). The table came from immunoSEQ multiplex PCR; TCRdb's copy has only in-frame clones and leaves some out. The data contain 250,000 to 350,000 clones, roughly 87% of them singletons. Specimen: peripheral blood. The source of this sequence is a man aged 18 to 29 with active or convalescent COVID-19. The chain carries TRBV5-4 and TRBJ2-5; TRBD1 agrees at 7 bases. The CDR3 region has the DNA TGTGCCAGCAGCTCACAGGGGTACCAAGAGACCCAGTACTTC. It specifies CASSSQGYQETQYF. Filled out from reference TRBV5-4 and TRBJ2-5, the complete variable domain reads ETGVTQSPTHLIKTRGQQVTLRCSSQSGHNTVSWYQQALGQGPQFIFQYYREEENGRGNFPPRFSGLQFPNYSSELNVNALELDDSALYLCASSSQGYQETQYFGPGTRLLVL.